What follows describes a single TCR beta chain. No antigen is known for it. Just one base apart from a much larger clone, this may be a read error. These data originate in a study of molecular identifiers for immune sequencing clone quantification. Study outcomes and limitations: Sizes of highly expanded clones could be underestimated through identical TCRs sharing a barcode. Clones exceeding 20 RNA copies carried over 97% of effector molecules but under 1% of naive-cell molecules.

MiXCR, run by TCRdb on the PCR reads, gives a single entry per CDR3 protein. Among some 320,000 distinct CDR3 sequences, over 20% were seen once, and the ten largest hold approximately 0.74%. Germline V CDR1 and CDR2: SEHNR, FQNEAQ (reference sequence). Trimming cost V 7 bases and J 2 bases, with 13 bases left between them. The CDR3 length is 14 residues. Naive CD8 sequencing libraries were generated from about 19,000 to 1,100,000 sorted cells, with 10%, 30% or 50% RNA as input. Sample: naive CD8+ T cells from blood, with Jurkat cell RNA spiked in. The subset was: FACS-sorted CD8+CD4-CCR7+CD45RA+ naive T cells. The chain carries TRBV7-9 and TRBJ2-3, with D perhaps TRBD2 (6 bases). This TCR was recovered from a human donor in good health. Some libraries in this study had Jurkat cell RNA spiked in. CDR3 amino acids: CASNLAGPTDTQYF. The CDR3 DNA follows: TGTGCCAGCAACTTGGCGGGACCCACAGATACGCAGTATTTT. Full variable domain (remainder filled in from reference TRBV7-9 and TRBJ2-3): DTGVSQNPRHKITKRGQNVTFRCDPISEHNRLYWYRQTLGQGPEFLTYFQNEAQLEKSRLLSDRFSAERPKGSFSTLEIQRTEQGDSAMYLCASNLAGPTDTQYFGPGTRLTVL.